These 18 T cell receptor beta chains share one sample of origin, sequenced in a study of early T cells in non-severe SARS-CoV-2 infection. TCRdb passed the 5' RACE reads through MiXCR, listing each CDR3 protein once. Of some 36,000 distinct CDR3 sequences in the sample, 5.5% to 7% were seen once. The source material was whole blood. The receptors shown here come from an adult who was a healthcare worker with PCR-confirmed SARS-CoV-2 infection or an uninfected control (not recorded which).

This clonotype was found many times. The chain joins TRBV28 to TRBJ1-2; D ambiguous. The CDR3 contains 12 residues. Germline V gene lookup returns CDR1 MDHEN and CDR2 SYDVKM. The V end was cut by 3 bases, the J end by 5 bases, with 7 bases between. DNA for the CDR3: TGTGCCAGCAGTTTGTCGGGGTATGGCTACACCTTC. As protein: CASSLSGYGYTF.

This clonotype was picked up a small number of times. The CDR3 protein is CASSFSWGNEQYF. CDR3 in DNA: TGTGCCAGCAGCTTTAGTTGGGGGAACGAGCAGTACTTC. The gene calls are TRBV7-9 and TRBJ2-7; either TRBD1 or TRBD2 may fit D (5 bases each). V was shortened by 3 bases and J by 5 bases, with 11 bases between the two germline ends. The CDR3 length is 13 residues. CDR1 is SEHNR, CDR2 FQNEAQ, per germline (reference sequence).

This clonotype was observed many times. The chain recombines TRBV4-2 with TRBJ2-3; tentative D call: TRBD2 (7 bases). The CDR3 runs to 15 residues. Germline V lookup: CDR1 LGHNA, CDR2 YNFKEQ. V shed 4 bases and J shed 2 bases, with 13 bases lying between them. The CDR3 region has the DNA TGTGCCAGCAGCCGGGGGGGCACCGACACAGATACGCAGTATTTT. This translates into CASSRGGTDTDTQYF.

This clonotype has a count of ten or more. The V gene is TRBV20-1, the J gene TRBJ2-2; D is uncertain. This CDR3 has 15 amino acids. The V gene lost 0 bases and the J gene lost 6 bases, with 14 bases spanning the gap. Germline CDR1 is DFQATT and CDR2 is SNEGSKA (reference sequence). CDR3 region: CSARDISGVSGELFF. The CDR3 DNA is TGCAGTGCTAGAGATATAAGTGGGGTCTCCGGGGAGCTGTTTTTT.

This clonotype was counted between two and nine times. The genes are TRBV27 and TRBJ2-5; the match to TRBD2 covers 7 bases. The V gene end was trimmed by 3 bases and the J gene end by 0 bases; junction bases not matched to a gene: 4. This CDR3 comprises 15 residues. CDR1 is MNHEY, CDR2 SMNVEV, per germline (reference sequence). The CDR3 spells CASSFGGGNQETQYF. As DNA, the CDR3 is TGTGCCAGCAGTTTTGGGGGAGGGAACCAAGAGACCCAGTACTTC.

This clonotype occurred many times. This sequence joins TRBV10-2 and TRBJ2-1; 7 bases match TRBD2. The CDR3 covers 15 residues. The V and J ends lost 3 bases and 5 bases, in that order; junction bases with no gene match: 7. Germline V gene lookup returns CDR1 WSHSY and CDR2 SAAADI. In DNA form, the CDR3 reads TGCGCCAGCAGTGATAGCGGGTCCATAAACAATGAGCAGTTCTTC. This encodes CASSDSGSINNEQFF.

As to this clonotype: This clone may be a read error of a much larger clone one base away. This chain joins TRBV7-9 and TRBJ2-7; D might be TRBD1 (6 bases). Germline-derived CDR1 and CDR2 are SEHNR and FQNEAQ (reference sequence). The length of the CDR3 is 13 residues. CDR3 DNA: TGTGTCAGCAGCAACCGGGACAACTACGAGCAGTACTTC. It yields the protein CVSSNRDNYEQYF.

This clonotype was seen at least ten times. V gene TRBV28 combines with J gene TRBJ2-1, with D possibly being TRBD2 (5 bases). The CDR3 is 14 amino acids. V lost 7 bases, J lost 3 bases, and 13 bases lay in between. Germline V CDR1 and CDR2: MDHEN, SYDVKM. For the CDR3, the DNA is TGTGCCAGCACCAGAGAACGGGGCTACAATGAGCAGTTCTTC. This codes for CASTRERGYNEQFF.

CDR3 sequence (DNA): TGCAGTGCTAGGGCAGCCACTTCGGGCAATCAGCCCCAGCATTTT. Amino acid sequence: CSARAATSGNQPQHF. The J gene is TRBJ1-5, the V gene TRBV20-1; D uncertain. Germline assignment: CDR1 DFQATT and CDR2 SNEGSKA (reference sequence). V shed 3 bases and J shed 2 bases, with 14 bases lying between them. This CDR3 region has 15 residues.

This clonotype has a count of ten or more. The chain's CDR3 is CASSLDGGTSYEQYF. The CDR3 DNA reads TGTGCCAGCAGCTTGGACGGGGGAACATCCTACGAGCAGTACTTC. The J gene is TRBJ2-7, the V gene TRBV5-4; D is perhaps TRBD2 (6 bases). The V and J ends lost 0 bases and 1 base respectively, with 11 bases between them. This CDR3 is built from 15 residues. The germline V gene has CDR1 SGHNT and CDR2 YYREEE (reference sequence).

The chain combines TRBV4-2 with TRBJ1-1; maybe TRBD1 (5 bases). The CDR3 is made up of 18 amino acids. The V gene's germline CDR1 is LGHNA and CDR2 YNFKEQ. Between the trimmed V and J ends, which lost 0 bases and 10 bases, there was a span of 27 bases. CDR3 in DNA: TGTGCCAGCAGCCAAGATCTTCATTTTAGGGGAGCCGCCGAGGGAGCTTTCTTT. It translates to CASSQDLHFRGAAEGAFF.

This clonotype was detected ten times or more. The V gene is TRBV24-1, the J gene TRBJ2-3; D is undetermined. The CDR3 is 15 residues long. The V end was cut by 0 bases, the J end by 6 bases, with 12 bases between. The germline V gene encodes CDR1 KGHDR and CDR2 SFDVKD. DNA of the CDR3: TGTGCCACCAGTGATTTGCGGAAGTCTCCTGATACGCAGTATTTT. Protein sequence: CATSDLRKSPDTQYF.

A few counts support this clonotype. The chain employs TRBV25-1 and TRBJ2-6; perhaps D is TRBD1 or TRBD2 (6 bases each). CDR3 size: 16 residues. V was pared by 0 bases and J by 4 bases, with 10 bases between. The germline gives CDR1 MGHDK, CDR2 SYGVNS. CDR3 coding DNA: TGTGCCAGCAGTGAATATGGGGGGCAGGGGGCCAACGTCCTGACTTTC. Protein: CASSEYGGQGANVLTF. The whole variable domain, remainder taken from reference TRBV25-1 and TRBJ2-6, is EADIYQTPRYLVIGTGKKITLECSQTMGHDKMYWYQQDPGMELHLIHYSYGVNSTEKGDLSSESTVSRIRTEHFPLTLESARPSHTSQYLCASSEYGGQGANVLTFGAGSRLTVL.

As for this clonotype: This clone may be a read error of a much larger clone one base away. The rearrangement links TRBV20-1 to TRBJ2-1; 8 nucleotides match TRBD2. Germline V gene lookup returns CDR1 DFQATT and CDR2 SNEGSKA (reference sequence). V lost 4 bases and J lost 6; bases outside the gene matches: 5. The CDR3 has 13 amino acids. The CDR3 DNA is TGCAGTGCTACTAGCGGGTGGGCCAATGAGCAGTTCTTC. Its protein is CSATSGWANEQFF.

The gene calls are TRBV7-6 and TRBJ2-1, with D perhaps assigned TRBD1 or TRBD2 (6 bases each). This CDR3 has 16 amino acids. CDR1 is SGHVS, CDR2 FNYEAQ, per germline. V was pared by 0 bases and J by 7 bases, with 16 bases between. The CDR3 DNA is TGTGCCAGCAGCTTAGCGCAAGGGGGGAGAACAAATGAGCAGTTCTTC. Translation: CASSLAQGGRTNEQFF. Looking up the rest from reference TRBV7-6 and TRBJ2-1 gives the full variable domain: GAGVSQSPRYKVTKRGQDVALRCDPISGHVSLYWYRQALGQGPEFLTYFNYEAQQDKSGLPNDRFSAERPEGSISTLTIQRTEQRDSAMYRCASSLAQGGRTNEQFFGPGTRLTVL.

Many counts were recorded for this clonotype. This rearrangement joins TRBV28 to TRBJ1-3, with no clear D. This CDR3 spans 15 amino acids. V gave up 8 bases and J gave up 4 bases, with 18 bases separating them. Germline V gives CDR1 MDHEN, CDR2 SYDVKM. CDR3 loop: CASSPLTGRGNTIYF. The CDR3 DNA follows: TGTGCCAGCTCCCCCCTGACGGGGAGGGGAAACACCATATATTTT.

This chain links TRBV5-1 with TRBJ2-5, with D possibly being TRBD2 (5 bases). This CDR3 is built from 14 residues. Trimming pared 1 base from V and 4 bases from J, leaving 11 bases between. Germline CDR1 SGHRS, CDR2 YFSETQ. The CDR3 protein is CASSLRESRETQYF. DNA for the CDR3: TGCGCCAGCAGCTTGAGGGAGTCGAGAGAGACCCAGTACTTC.

The chain combines TRBV28 with TRBJ2-1; D could derive from TRBD1 or TRBD2 (6 bases each). Germline CDR1 and CDR2: MDHEN and SYDVKM. Trimming removed 7 bases from V and 9 bases from J, with 13 bases in between. The CDR3 has 12 amino acids. CDR3 region: CASKGGFLEQFF. The CDR3 DNA reads TGTGCCAGCAAGGGGGGTTTTCTTGAGCAGTTCTTC.